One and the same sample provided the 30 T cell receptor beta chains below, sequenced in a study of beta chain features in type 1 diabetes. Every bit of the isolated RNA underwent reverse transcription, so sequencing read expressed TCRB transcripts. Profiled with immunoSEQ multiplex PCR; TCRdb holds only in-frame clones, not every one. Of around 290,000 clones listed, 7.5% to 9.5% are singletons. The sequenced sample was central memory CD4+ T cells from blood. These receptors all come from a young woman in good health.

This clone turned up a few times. For the CDR3, the DNA is TGTGCCAGCAGTTACGAGGGAATATCCCTCCAAGAGACCCAGTACTTC. It specifies CASSYEGISLQETQYF. The chain is built from TRBV6-5 and TRBJ2-5; TRBD2 is a possible D gene (5 bases). The V gene's germline CDR1 is MNHEY and CDR2 SVGAGI. This CDR3 is built from 16 residues. V lost 2 bases, J lost 1 base, and 14 bases lay in between.

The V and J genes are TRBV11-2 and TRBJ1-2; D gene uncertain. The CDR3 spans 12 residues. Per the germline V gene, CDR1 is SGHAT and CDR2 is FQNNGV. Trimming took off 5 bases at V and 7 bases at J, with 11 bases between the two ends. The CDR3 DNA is TGTGCCAGCAGCGTTTATGAGTCTGGCTACACCTTC. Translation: CASSVYESGYTF. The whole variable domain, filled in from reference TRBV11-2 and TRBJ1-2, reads EAGVAQSPRYKIIEKRQSVAFWCNPISGHATLYWYQQILGQGPKLLIQFQNNGVVDDSQLPKDRFSAERLKGVDSTLKIQPAKLEDSAVYLCASSVYESGYTFGSGTRLTVV.

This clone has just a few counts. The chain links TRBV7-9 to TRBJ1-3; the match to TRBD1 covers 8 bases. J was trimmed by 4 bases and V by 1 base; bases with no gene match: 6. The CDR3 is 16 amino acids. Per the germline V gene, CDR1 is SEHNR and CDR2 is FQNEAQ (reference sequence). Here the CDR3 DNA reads TGTGCCAGCAGCTTAGGGGACAGGAGTGACGGAAACACCATATATTTT. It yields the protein CASSLGDRSDGNTIYF.

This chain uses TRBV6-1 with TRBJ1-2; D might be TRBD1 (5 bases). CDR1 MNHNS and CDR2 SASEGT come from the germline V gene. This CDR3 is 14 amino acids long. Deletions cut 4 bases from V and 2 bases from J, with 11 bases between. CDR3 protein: CASSAGTDNYGYTF. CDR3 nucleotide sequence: TGTGCCAGCAGTGCAGGGACGGACAACTATGGCTACACCTTC.

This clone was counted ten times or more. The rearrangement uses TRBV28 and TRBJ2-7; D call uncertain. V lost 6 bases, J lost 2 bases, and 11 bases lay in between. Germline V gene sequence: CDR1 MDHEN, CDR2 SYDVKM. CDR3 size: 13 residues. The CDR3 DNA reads TGTGCCAGCAGACGACAAGCCGCCTACGAGCAGTACGTC. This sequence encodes CASRRQAAYEQYV.

The CDR3 is CASSFLPGRDNEQFF. Here the CDR3 DNA reads TGCGCCAGCAGCTTTCTGCCGGGACGCGACAATGAGCAGTTCTTC. This rearrangement joins TRBV5-1 to TRBJ2-1; D tentatively reads TRBD1 or TRBD2 (5 bases each). The CDR3 is 15 residues long. Trimming took 2 bases from V and 5 from J, leaving 14 bases between them. In germline, CDR1 is SGHRS, CDR2 YFSETQ.

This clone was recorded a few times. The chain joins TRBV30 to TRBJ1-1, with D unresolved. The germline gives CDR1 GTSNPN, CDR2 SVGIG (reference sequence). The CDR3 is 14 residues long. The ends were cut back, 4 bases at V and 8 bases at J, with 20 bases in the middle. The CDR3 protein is CAWIAWSSPIEAFF. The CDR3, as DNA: TGTGCCTGGATAGCATGGAGTTCGCCAATAGAAGCTTTCTTT.

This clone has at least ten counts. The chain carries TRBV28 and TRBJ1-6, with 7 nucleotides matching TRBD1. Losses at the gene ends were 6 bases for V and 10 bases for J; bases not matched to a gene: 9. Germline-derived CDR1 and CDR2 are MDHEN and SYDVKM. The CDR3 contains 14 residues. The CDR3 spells CASSRDSRGSPLHF. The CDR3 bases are TGTGCCAGCAGCAGGGACAGCCGAGGCTCACCCCTCCACTTT.

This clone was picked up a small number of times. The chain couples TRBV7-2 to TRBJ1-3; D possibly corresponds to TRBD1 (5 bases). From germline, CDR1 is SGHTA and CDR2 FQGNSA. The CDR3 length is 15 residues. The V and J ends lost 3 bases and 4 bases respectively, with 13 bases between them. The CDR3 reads CASSLGPIAGNTIYF. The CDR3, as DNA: TGTGCCAGCAGCTTGGGGCCCATTGCGGGAAACACCATATATTTT.

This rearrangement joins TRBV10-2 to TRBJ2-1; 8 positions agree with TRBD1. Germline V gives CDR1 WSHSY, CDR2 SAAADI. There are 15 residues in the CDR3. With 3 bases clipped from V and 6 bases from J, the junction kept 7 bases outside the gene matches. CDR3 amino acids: CASSDLGQGANEQFF. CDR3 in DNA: TGCGCCAGCAGTGATCTAGGCCAGGGGGCCAATGAGCAGTTCTTC.

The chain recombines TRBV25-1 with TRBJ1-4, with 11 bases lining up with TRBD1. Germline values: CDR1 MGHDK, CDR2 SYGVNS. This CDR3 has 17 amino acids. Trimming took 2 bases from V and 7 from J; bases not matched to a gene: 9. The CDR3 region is CASSELGTGGFGEKLFF. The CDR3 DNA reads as TGTGCCAGCAGTGAACTAGGGACAGGGGGTTTCGGTGAAAAACTGTTTTTT.

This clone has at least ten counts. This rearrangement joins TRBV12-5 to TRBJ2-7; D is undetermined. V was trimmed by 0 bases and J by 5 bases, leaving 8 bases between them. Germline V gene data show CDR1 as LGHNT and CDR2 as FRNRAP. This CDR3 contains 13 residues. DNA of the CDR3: TGTGCTAGTGGTTTGGTCCCAGCTCACGAGCAGTACTTC. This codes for CASGLVPAHEQYF.

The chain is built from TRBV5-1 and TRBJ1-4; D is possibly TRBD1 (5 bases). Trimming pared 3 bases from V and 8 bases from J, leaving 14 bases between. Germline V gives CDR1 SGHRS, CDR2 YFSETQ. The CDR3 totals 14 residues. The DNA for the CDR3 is TGCGCCAGCAGCTCGGAAGGGAGGGGCGAAAAACTGTTTTTT. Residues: CASSSEGRGEKLFF.

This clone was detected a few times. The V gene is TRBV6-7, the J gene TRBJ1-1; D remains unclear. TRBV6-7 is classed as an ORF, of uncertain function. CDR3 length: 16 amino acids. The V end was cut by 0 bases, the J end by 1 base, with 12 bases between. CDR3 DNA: TGTGCCAGCAGTTACTCCGTCGGCCCCCAGAACACTGAAGCTTTCTTT. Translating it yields CASSYSVGPQNTEAFF.

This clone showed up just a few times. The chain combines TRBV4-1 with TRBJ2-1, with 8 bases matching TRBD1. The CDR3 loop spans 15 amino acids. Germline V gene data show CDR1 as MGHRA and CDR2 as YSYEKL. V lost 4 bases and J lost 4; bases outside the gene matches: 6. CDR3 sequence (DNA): TGCGCCAGCAGCCCGGGACAGGATTTTTACAATGAGCAGTTCTTC. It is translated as CASSPGQDFYNEQFF.

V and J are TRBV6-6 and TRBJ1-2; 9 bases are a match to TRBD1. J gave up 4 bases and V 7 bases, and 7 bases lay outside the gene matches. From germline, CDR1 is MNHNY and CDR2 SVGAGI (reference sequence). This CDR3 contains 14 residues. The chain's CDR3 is CASTRTGEVYGYTF. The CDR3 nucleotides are TGTGCCAGCACGCGGACAGGGGAAGTCTATGGCTACACCTTC.

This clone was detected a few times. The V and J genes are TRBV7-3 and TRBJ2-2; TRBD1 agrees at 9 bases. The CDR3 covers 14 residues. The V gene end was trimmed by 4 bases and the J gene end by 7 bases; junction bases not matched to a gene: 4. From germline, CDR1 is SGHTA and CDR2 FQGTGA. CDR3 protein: CASSSGTGIGELFF. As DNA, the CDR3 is TGTGCCAGCAGCTCTGGGACAGGGATCGGGGAGCTGTTTTTT.

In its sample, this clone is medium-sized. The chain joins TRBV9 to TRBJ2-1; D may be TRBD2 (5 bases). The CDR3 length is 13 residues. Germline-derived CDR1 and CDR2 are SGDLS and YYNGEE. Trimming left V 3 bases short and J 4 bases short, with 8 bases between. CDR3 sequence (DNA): TGTGCCAGCAGCGACAGAGGGTACAATGAGCAGTTCTTC. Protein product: CASSDRGYNEQFF.

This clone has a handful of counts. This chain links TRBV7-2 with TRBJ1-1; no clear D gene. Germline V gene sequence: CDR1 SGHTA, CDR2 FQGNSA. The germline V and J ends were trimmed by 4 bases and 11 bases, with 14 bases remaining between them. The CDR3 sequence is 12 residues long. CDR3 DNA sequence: TGTGCCAGCAGCTCAGTTCTGGAACGCGCTTTCTTT. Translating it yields CASSSVLERAFF.

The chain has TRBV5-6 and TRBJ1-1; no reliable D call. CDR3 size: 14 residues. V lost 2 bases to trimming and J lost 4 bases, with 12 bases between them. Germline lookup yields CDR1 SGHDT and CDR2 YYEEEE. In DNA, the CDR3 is TGTGCCAGCAGCTTCAGACAAGTGAGCACTGAAGCTTTCTTT. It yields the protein CASSFRQVSTEAFF.

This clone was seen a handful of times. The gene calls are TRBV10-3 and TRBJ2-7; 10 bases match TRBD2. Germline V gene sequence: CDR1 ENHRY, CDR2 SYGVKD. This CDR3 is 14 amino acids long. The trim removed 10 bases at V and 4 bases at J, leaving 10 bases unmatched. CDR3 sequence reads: CATGGSGRLYEQYF. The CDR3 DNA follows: TGTGCCACCGGGGGTAGCGGGAGGTTGTACGAGCAGTACTTC.

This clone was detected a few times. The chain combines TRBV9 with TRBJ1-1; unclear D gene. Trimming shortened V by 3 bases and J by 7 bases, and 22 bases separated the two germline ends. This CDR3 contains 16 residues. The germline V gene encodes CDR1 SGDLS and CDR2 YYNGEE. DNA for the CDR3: TGTGCCAGCAGCGCTGACGCCGGGGTCCCTTCGGTTGAAGCTTTCTTT. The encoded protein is CASSADAGVPSVEAFF.

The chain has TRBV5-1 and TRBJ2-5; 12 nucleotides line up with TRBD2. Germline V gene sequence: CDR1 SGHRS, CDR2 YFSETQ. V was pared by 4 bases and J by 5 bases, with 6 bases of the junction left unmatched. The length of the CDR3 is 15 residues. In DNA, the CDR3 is TGCGCCAGCAGCCCGGGACTAGCGGGCGGGGAGACCCAGTACTTC. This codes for CASSPGLAGGETQYF.

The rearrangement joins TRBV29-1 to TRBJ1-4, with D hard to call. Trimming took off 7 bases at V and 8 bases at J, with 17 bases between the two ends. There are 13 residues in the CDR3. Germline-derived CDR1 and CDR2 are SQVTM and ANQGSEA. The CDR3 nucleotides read TGCAGCGCCCAGACACCGGTAGGAGAAAAACTGTTTTTT. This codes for CSAQTPVGEKLFF.

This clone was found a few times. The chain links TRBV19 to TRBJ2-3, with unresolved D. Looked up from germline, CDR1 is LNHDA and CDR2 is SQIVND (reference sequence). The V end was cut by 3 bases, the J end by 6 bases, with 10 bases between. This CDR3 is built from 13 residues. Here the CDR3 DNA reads TGTGCCAGTAGTATCAGTAACTACGATACGCAGTATTTT. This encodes CASSISNYDTQYF.

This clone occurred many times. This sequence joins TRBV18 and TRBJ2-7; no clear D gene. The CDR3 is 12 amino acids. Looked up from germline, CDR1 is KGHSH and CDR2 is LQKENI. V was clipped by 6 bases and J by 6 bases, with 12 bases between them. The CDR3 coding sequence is TGTGCCAGCTCGCTACCCGGTAGCGAGCAGTACGTC. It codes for CASSLPGSEQYV.

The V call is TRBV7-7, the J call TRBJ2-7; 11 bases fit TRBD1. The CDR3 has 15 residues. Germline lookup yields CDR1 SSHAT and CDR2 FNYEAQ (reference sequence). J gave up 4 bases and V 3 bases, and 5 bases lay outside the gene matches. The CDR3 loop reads CASSLRTGGFYEQYV. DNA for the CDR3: TGTGCCAGCAGCTTGCGGACAGGGGGCTTTTACGAGCAGTACGTC.

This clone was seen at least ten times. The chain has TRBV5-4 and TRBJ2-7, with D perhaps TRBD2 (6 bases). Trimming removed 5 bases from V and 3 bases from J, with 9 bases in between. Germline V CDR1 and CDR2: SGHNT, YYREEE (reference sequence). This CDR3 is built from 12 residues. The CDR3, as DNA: TGTGCCAGCAGTCGACTAGGCTACGAGCAGTACGTC. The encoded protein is CASSRLGYEQYV.

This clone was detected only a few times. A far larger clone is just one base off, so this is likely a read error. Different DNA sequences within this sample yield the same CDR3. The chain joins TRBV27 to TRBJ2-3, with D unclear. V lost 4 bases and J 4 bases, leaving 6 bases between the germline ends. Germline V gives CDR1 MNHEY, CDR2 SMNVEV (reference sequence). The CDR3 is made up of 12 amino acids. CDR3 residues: CASSYGPDTQYF. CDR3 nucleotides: TGTGCCAGCAGTTACGGACCAGATACGCAGTATTTT.

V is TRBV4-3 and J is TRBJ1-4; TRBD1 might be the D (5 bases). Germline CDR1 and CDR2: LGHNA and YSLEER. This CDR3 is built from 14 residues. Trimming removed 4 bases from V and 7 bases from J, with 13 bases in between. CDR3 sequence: CASSRLGTVEKLFF. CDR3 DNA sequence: TGCGCCAGCAGCCGTTTGGGGACGGTTGAAAAACTGTTTTTT.